This is a list of T cell receptor beta chains from one sample in a study of blood T cell repertoires in COVID-19. The data were produced by immunoSEQ multiplex PCR, yet TCRdb's version contains in-frame clones alone and is incomplete. The table records about 230,000 clones, 75% to 90% of them present only once. Sequencing input: peripheral blood. The receptors derive from a man between 40 and 49 years old with acute or convalescent COVID-19. The CDR3 runs from the conserved cysteine through the conserved F or W. The D gene is left open where the match is weak. Not all rows give a size; the values are once, few, many and, for expanded clones, a class.

clone size	D gene	J gene	V gene	CDR3 protein	CDR3 DNA
.	.	TRBJ2-1	TRBV30	CAWSVLFHEQFF	TGTGCCTGGAGTGTACTGTTCCATGAGCAGTTCTTC
.	TRBD1	TRBJ2-1	TRBV19	CASNPGQGSYNEQFF	TGTGCCAGTAACCCTGGACAGGGGTCCTACAATGAGCAGTTCTTC
once	.	TRBJ2-7	TRBV27	CASSLTWTAYEQYF	TGTGCCAGCAGTTTAACCTGGACAGCCTACGAGCAGTACTTC
.	.	TRBJ1-2	TRBV19	CASSIPRSATSYGYTF	TGTGCCAGTAGTATCCCGAGAAGCGCGACTTCCTATGGCTACACCTTC
.	.	TRBJ2-3	TRBV18	CASSPTTSPDTQYF	TGTGCCAGCTCACCGACGACTAGTCCAGATACGCAGTATTTT
.	.	TRBJ1-1	TRBV6-5	CASRRMEGEAFF	TGTGCCAGCAGACGCATGGAGGGTGAAGCTTTCTTT
.	.	TRBJ1-1	TRBV14	CASSQGGRTEAFF	TGTGCCAGCAGCCAAGGGGGGAGGACTGAAGCTTTCTTT
.	TRBD1	TRBJ1-2	TRBV12-3/TRBV12-4	CASRQGASYGYTF	TGTGCCAGTCGTCAGGGGGCTAGCTATGGCTACACCTTC
.	.	TRBJ2-2	TRBV7-8	CASSLALGRANTGELFF	TGTGCCAGCAGCTTAGCGCTCGGCAGGGCTAACACCGGGGAGCTGTTTTTT
.	TRBD1	TRBJ2-7	TRBV19	CASSIYRGSTYEQYF	TGTGCCAGTAGTATCTACAGGGGGTCTACCTACGAGCAGTACTTC
few	.	TRBJ1-1	TRBV3-1/TRBV3-2	CASSHITRRETEAFF	TGTGCCAGCAGCCACATTACCCGTCGGGAGACTGAAGCTTTCTTT
.	.	TRBJ2-5	TRBV6-5	CASSYSRETKETQYF	TGTGCCAGCAGTTACTCGAGGGAAACTAAAGAGACCCAGTACTTC
.	.	TRBJ1-1	TRBV19	CASSIPWSQEDTEAFF	TGTGCCAGTAGTATTCCATGGAGTCAGGAGGACACTGAAGCTTTCTTT
.	TRBD1	TRBJ2-7	TRBV2	CASGNRGDVEQYF	TGTGCCAGCGGAAACAGGGGGGATGTCGAGCAGTACTTC
.	.	TRBJ2-3	TRBV12-3/TRBV12-4	CASSPNRGDTQYF	TGTGCCAGCAGTCCCAACCGGGGAGATACGCAGTATTTT
.	.	TRBJ1-1	TRBV12-3/TRBV12-4	CASSRQSYTEAFF	TGTGCCAGCAGTCGACAGAGCTACACTGAAGCTTTCTTT
few	TRBD1	TRBJ2-2	TRBV28	CASFLDRGNTGELFF	TGTGCCAGCTTCCTTGACAGGGGGAACACCGGGGAGCTGTTTTTT
.	TRBD2	TRBJ2-3	TRBV29-1	CSVEGVAGDTQYF	TGCAGCGTTGAAGGGGTAGCGGGAGATACGCAGTATTTT
.	.	TRBJ2-7	TRBV13	CASSSRGLSYEQYF	TGTGCCAGCAGCTCCCGAGGGCTTAGCTACGAGCAGTACTTC
.	.	TRBJ1-2	TRBV24-1	CATSDSETGTRDGYTF	TGTGCCACCAGTGACTCCGAAACAGGGACCCGAGATGGCTACACCTTC
.	TRBD1	TRBJ2-7	TRBV27	CASRSRQGNYEQYF	TGTGCCAGCAGATCACGACAGGGAAACTACGAGCAGTACTTC
.	TRBD2	TRBJ2-2	TRBV15	CATSGLTSGTGELFF	TGTGCCACCAGCGGTCTGACTAGCGGCACCGGGGAGCTGTTTTTT
.	TRBD1	TRBJ1-3	TRBV18	CASSPQTGTGNTIYF	TGTGCCAGCTCGCCTCAGACAGGGACTGGAAACACCATATATTTT
.	TRBD2	TRBJ2-3	TRBV5-1	CASSLTSGDTQYF	TGCGCCAGCAGCTTGACTAGCGGAGATACGCAGTATTTT
few	TRBD2	TRBJ2-1	TRBV11-3	CASSLGLAGDEEQFF	TGTGCCAGCAGCTTAGGTCTAGCGGGAGATGAAGAGCAGTTCTTC
.	.	TRBJ2-1	TRBV2	CASSSQGRPYNEQFF	TGTGCCAGCAGTTCACAGGGGAGGCCCTACAATGAGCAGTTCTTC
.	TRBD2	TRBJ2-5	TRBV5-1	CASSFQVGGETQYF	TGCGCCAGCAGCTTTCAGGTGGGGGGGGAGACCCAGTACTTC
.	.	TRBJ1-1	TRBV14	CASSQEGGLHFF	TGTGCCAGCAGCCAAGAGGGAGGCCTACATTTCTTT
.	.	TRBJ2-7	TRBV12-3/TRBV12-4	CASSLQGIEQYF	TGTGCCAGCAGTTTACAGGGAATCGAGCAGTACTTC
many	TRBD2	TRBJ2-6	TRBV15	CATSRPGLAGGLEGANVLTF	TGTGCCACCAGCAGGCCCGGACTAGCGGGAGGACTTGAGGGGGCCAACGTCCTGACTTTC
.	.	TRBJ1-1	TRBV18	CASSSGVNTEAFF	TGTGCCAGCTCCTCGGGGGTGAACACTGAAGCTTTCTTT
once	TRBD1	TRBJ2-7	TRBV19	CASRGSWDSYEQYF	TGTGCCAGTAGGGGATCGTGGGACAGCTACGAGCAGTACTTC
.	.	TRBJ1-2	TRBV19	CASSWGEVFFSDGYTF	TGTGCCAGTAGTTGGGGGGAGGTATTTTTCTCTGATGGCTACACCTTC
.	.	TRBJ1-1	TRBV27	CASSSQGKEAFF	TGTGCCAGCAGTTCACAGGGCAAGGAAGCTTTCTTT
few	.	TRBJ2-1	TRBV7-2	CASSLQPGYNEQFF	TGTGCCAGCAGCCTACAGCCGGGGTACAATGAGCAGTTCTTC
few	.	TRBJ2-2	TRBV12-2	CASRSGLAENTGELFF	TGTGCAAGTCGCTCGGGACTAGCGGAGAACACCGGGGAGCTGTTTTTT
.	TRBD1	TRBJ1-2	TRBV6-5	CATKPGQILGYTF	TGTGCCACCAAACCGGGACAGATACTTGGCTACACCTTC
.	TRBD1	TRBJ1-4	TRBV7-8	CASSIGDRDGEKLFF	TGTGCCAGCTCAATCGGGGACAGGGATGGTGAAAAACTGTTTTTT
.	.	TRBJ2-7	TRBV19	CASSSRGRGDEQYF	TGTGCCAGTAGCTCCAGGGGCAGGGGCGACGAGCAGTACTTC
once	.	TRBJ1-2	TRBV27	CASSLGRGGNGYTF	TGTGCCAGCAGTCTGGGTCGCGGCGGGAATGGCTACACCTTC
.	TRBD2	TRBJ2-3	TRBV2	CASSELDVSGVTDTQYF	TGTGCCAGCAGTGAACTCGATGTTAGCGGGGTCACAGATACGCAGTATTTT
.	TRBD1	TRBJ1-5	TRBV9	CASSAGTGGNQPQHF	TGTGCCAGCAGCGCCGGGACAGGGGGGAATCAGCCCCAGCATTTT
.	.	TRBJ1-2	TRBV30	CAWSVGNRNYGYTF	TGTGCCTGGAGTGTAGGGAACAGGAACTATGGCTACACCTTC
.	TRBD1	TRBJ1-1	TRBV18	CASSLWGQGTEAFF	TGTGCCAGCTCACTGTGGGGACAGGGTACTGAAGCTTTCTTT
.	.	TRBJ1-5	TRBV9	CASSPLRGSQPQHF	TGTGCCAGCAGCCCCCTTAGGGGAAGTCAGCCCCAGCATTTT
.	TRBD1	TRBJ1-2	TRBV2	CASSEGPGGHYTF	TGTGCCAGCAGTGAAGGCCCAGGGGGCCACTACACCTTC
.	.	TRBJ1-2	TRBV7-2	CASSLVQGRGEGGYTF	TGTGCCAGCAGCTTAGTACAGGGACGGGGAGAGGGTGGCTACACCTTC
.	TRBD1	TRBJ2-5	TRBV7-9	CASSPTGTDQETQYF	TGTGCCAGCAGCCCCACCGGGACAGACCAAGAGACCCAGTACTTC